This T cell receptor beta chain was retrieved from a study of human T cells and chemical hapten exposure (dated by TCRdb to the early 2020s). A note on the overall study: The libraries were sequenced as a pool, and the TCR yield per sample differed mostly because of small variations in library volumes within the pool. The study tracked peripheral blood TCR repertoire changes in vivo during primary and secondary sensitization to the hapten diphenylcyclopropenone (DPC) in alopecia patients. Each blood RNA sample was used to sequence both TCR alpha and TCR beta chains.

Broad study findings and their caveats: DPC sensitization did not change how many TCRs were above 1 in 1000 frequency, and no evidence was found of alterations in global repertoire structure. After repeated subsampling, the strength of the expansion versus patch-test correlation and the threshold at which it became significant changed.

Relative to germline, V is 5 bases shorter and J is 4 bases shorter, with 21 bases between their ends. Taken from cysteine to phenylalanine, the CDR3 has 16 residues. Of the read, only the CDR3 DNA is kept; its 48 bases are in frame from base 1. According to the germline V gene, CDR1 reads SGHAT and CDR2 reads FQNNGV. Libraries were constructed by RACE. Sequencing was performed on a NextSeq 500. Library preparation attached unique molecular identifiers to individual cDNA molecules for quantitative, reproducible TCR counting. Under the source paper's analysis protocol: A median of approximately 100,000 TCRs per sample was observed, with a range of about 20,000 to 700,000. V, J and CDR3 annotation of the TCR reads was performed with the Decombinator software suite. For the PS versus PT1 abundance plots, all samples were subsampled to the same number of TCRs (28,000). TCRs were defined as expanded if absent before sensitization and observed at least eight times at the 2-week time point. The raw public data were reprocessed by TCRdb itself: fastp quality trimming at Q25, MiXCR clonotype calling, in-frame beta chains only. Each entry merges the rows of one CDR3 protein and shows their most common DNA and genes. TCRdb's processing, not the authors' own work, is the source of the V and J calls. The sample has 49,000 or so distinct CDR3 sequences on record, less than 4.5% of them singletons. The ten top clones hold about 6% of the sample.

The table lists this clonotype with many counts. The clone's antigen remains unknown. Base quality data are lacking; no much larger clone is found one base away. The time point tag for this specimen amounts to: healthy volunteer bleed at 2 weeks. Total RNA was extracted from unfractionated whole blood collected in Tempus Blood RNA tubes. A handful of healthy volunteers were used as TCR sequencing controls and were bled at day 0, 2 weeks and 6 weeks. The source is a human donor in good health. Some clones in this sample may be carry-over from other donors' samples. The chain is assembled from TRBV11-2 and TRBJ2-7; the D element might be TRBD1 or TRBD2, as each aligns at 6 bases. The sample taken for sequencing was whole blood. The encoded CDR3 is CASSPINWRGEYEQYF. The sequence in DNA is TGTGCCAGCAGCCCCATCAACTGGAGGGGGGAGTACGAGCAGTACTTC.